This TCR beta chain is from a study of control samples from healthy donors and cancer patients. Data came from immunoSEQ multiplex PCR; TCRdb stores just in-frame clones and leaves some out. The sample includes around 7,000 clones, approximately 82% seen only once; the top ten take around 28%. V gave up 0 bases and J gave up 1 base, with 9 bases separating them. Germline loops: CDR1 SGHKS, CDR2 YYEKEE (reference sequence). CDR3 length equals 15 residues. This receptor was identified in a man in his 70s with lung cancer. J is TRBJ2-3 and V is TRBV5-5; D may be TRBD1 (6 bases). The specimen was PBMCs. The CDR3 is CASSLDGGRTDTQYF. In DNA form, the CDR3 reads TGTGCCAGCAGCTTGGATGGGGGCCGCACAGATACGCAGTATTTT. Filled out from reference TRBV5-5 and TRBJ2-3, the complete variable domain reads DAGVTQSPTHLIKTRGQQVTLRCSPISGHKSVSWYQQVLGQGPQFIFQYYEKEERGRGNFPDRFSARQFPNYSSELNVNALLLGDSALYLCASSLDGGRTDTQYFGPGTRLTVL.